The rows below give T cell receptor beta chains drawn from one sample of a study of T cell responses to AZD1222 COVID-19 vaccine. Method: immunoSEQ multiplex PCR; TCRdb's copy keeps in-frame clones and lacks some. The sample consists of roughly 90,000 clones, about 89% of them appearing once. This specimen consisted of peripheral blood, obtained on day 0 of MenACWY control vaccination. The source is an adult in good health. The CDR3 runs from the conserved cysteine through the conserved F or W. The D gene is left open where the match is weak. Clone size is shown for a subset of rows, as once, few, many or a class of expanded clone.

cdr3_nt cdr3_aa d_call j_call v_call clone_size
TGTGCCAGCGGGAGTGCGGCTCAGCCCCAGCATTTT CASGSAAQPQHF . TRBJ1-5 TRBV28 .
TGCGCCAGCAGCCAAGAAGCGGGAGAACTGGAGCAGTTCTTC CASSQEAGELEQFF TRBD2 TRBJ2-1 TRBV4-3 .
TGTGCCAGCAGCTCCCGACAGGGCCGGGAGACCCAGTACTTC CASSSRQGRETQYF TRBD1 TRBJ2-5 TRBV7-2 .
TGTGCCAGCAAGAGCCTCGCACCCCTTTTAGACATTCAGTACTTC CASKSLAPLLDIQYF . TRBJ2-4 TRBV27 .
TGCGCCAGCAGGGATGTCTTGAACACTGAAGCTTTCTTT CASRDVLNTEAFF . TRBJ1-1 TRBV10-1 once
TGTGCCAGCAGCTGGGACAATTCACCCCTCCACTTT CASSWDNSPLHF . TRBJ1-6 TRBV5-4 .
TGTGCCAGCAGCGACCCTAGCGGTTGGAACACCGGGGAGCTGTTTTTT CASSDPSGWNTGELFF TRBD2 TRBJ2-2 TRBV7-2 .
TGCGCCAGCAGCCAAGAGGGCAAAGGGGCGTCACCCCTCCACTTT CASSQEGKGASPLHF . TRBJ1-6 TRBV4-3 .
TGTGCCAGCAGTAACAGGGCCTCAGGCACAGATACGCAGTATTTT CASSNRASGTDTQYF . TRBJ2-3 TRBV5-8 once
TGTGCCAGCAGTTCCGGGACAGGGCAGCGAGAGACCCAGTACTTC CASSSGTGQRETQYF TRBD1 TRBJ2-5 TRBV27 .
TGCGCCAGCAGCCAAGGGGCAGGGGGCGGTTACGAGCAGTACTTC CASSQGAGGGYEQYF TRBD1 TRBJ2-7 TRBV4-1 .
TGTGCTAGCAGCCGCTCGGCAAGCTCCTACAATGAGCAGTTCTTC CASSRSASSYNEQFF . TRBJ2-1 TRBV7-7 .
TGTGCCAGCGTCTGGAGGGCATATAGCAATCAGCCCCAGCATTTT CASVWRAYSNQPQHF . TRBJ1-5 TRBV5-8 .
TGCGCCAGCAGCCTTACAAGCTCTGGGGCCAACGTCCTGACTTTC CASSLTSSGANVLTF . TRBJ2-6 TRBV5-1 once
TGTGCCAGCAGTCCACCCGGCCAGGATCGCGGCTACACCTTC CASSPPGQDRGYTF . TRBJ1-2 TRBV6-5 .
TGTGCCAGCAGTACCGGGACAGGGGGACGTGCTTTCTTT CASSTGTGGRAFF TRBD1 TRBJ1-1 TRBV6-5 once
TGTGCCAGCAGCCCACAGGGGGGCTCGGGAAACACCATATATTTT CASSPQGGSGNTIYF TRBD1 TRBJ1-3 TRBV7-2 .
TGTGCCAGCTCACAGGGCGCTGGCTACACCTTC CASSQGAGYTF . TRBJ1-2 TRBV18 .
TGTGCCAGCAGTAACCCAAGGGACAGGGGAGGCAATCAGCCCCAGCATTTT CASSNPRDRGGNQPQHF TRBD1 TRBJ1-5 TRBV28 .
TGTGCCACCAGTGATTTAGGAGGGCCAGATACGCAGTATTTT CATSDLGGPDTQYF . TRBJ2-3 TRBV24-1 .
TGCGCCAGCAGCATGGTGGGTGTGACTAATGAAAAACTGTTTTTT CASSMVGVTNEKLFF . TRBJ1-4 TRBV5-1 .
TGTGCCATCAGGGGGGGCCTGGGAGAGACCCAGTACTTC CAIRGGLGETQYF . TRBJ2-5 TRBV10-3 .
TGTGCCAGCAGCCCCAGGCGATCACCCCTCCACTTT CASSPRRSPLHF . TRBJ1-6 TRBV6-5 .
TGTGCCAGCAGCTTAGACCGGAATCAGCCCCAGCATTTT CASSLDRNQPQHF . TRBJ1-5 TRBV7-2 .
TGTGCCAGCATATTCAGAGTCATGAACACTGAAGCTTTCTTT CASIFRVMNTEAFF . TRBJ1-1 TRBV6-5 few
TGTGCCAGTAGTACATTCGCCAGGCCCAATCAGCCCCAGCATTTT CASSTFARPNQPQHF . TRBJ1-5 TRBV19 .
TGTGCCAGCAGCTTACGGGCCAAGGAAAAACTGTTTTTT CASSLRAKEKLFF . TRBJ1-4 TRBV7-9 .